The 30 T cell receptor beta chains in this list originate from one sample, sequenced in a study of regulatory T cells in long-lasting Graves disease. Libraries of TCR beta came from iRepertoire HTBI primers plus Arm-PCR of CDR3 regions. TCRdb reprocessed the multiplex PCR reads via MiXCR and lists one record per CDR3 protein. Of more than 300,000 distinct CDR3 sequences in the sample, around 20% are singletons; the top ten hold less than 30%. As for time point: persistent/refractory GD, antithyroid drugs over 5 years with positive TRAb. RNA from PBMCs was the source of the TCR library. Source: peripheral blood mononuclear cells (PBMCs), taken when the disease was refractory, from a patient treated with antithyroid drugs. The receptors here all came from a female donor with Graves disease.

This chain's CDR3 is CASSSLQGHNEQFF. Here the CDR3 DNA reads TGTGCCAGCAGCTCCTTACAGGGTCACAATGAGCAGTTCTTC. This chain links TRBV7-2 with TRBJ2-1, with D tentatively TRBD1 (6 bases). CDR1 is SGHTA and CDR2 is FQGNSA in the germline V gene. Trimming pared 4 bases from V and 5 bases from J, leaving 12 bases between. The CDR3 is 14 residues long. Full variable domain (remainder filled in from reference TRBV7-2 and TRBJ2-1): GAGVSQSPSNKVTEKGKDVELRCDPISGHTALYWYRQSLGQGLEFLIYFQGNSAPDKSGLPSDRFSAERTGGSVSTLTIQRTQQEDSAVYLCASSSLQGHNEQFFGPGTRLTVL.

This clonotype came up many times. The CDR3 here is CSARYRGLYEQYF. CDR3 nucleotides: TGCAGTGCTAGATACAGGGGGCTATACGAGCAGTACTTC. The J gene is TRBJ2-7, the V gene TRBV20-1, with TRBD1 matching over 9 bases. CDR3 length: 13 amino acids. J lost 4 bases, V lost 2 bases, and 3 bases had no gene match. Germline V gene data show CDR1 as DFQATT and CDR2 as SNEGSKA (reference sequence).

This clonotype was counted many times. The chain recombines TRBV6-9 with TRBJ2-5; TRBD2 aligns across 11 bases. V trimming: 3 bases; J trimming: 0 bases; junction bases outside the gene matches: 9. This CDR3 spans 18 amino acids. Germline V gene data show CDR1 as MNHGY and CDR2 as SVAAGI. The CDR3: CASSYSKGLAGHQETQYF. DNA for the CDR3: TGTGCCAGCAGTTACTCGAAAGGACTAGCGGGCCACCAAGAGACCCAGTACTTC.

This clonotype has only a few counts. The chain combines TRBV7-8 with TRBJ1-2; TRBD1 might be the D (6 bases). CDR3 size: 16 residues. The ends were cut back, 3 bases at V and 8 bases at J, with 22 bases in the middle. Germline values: CDR1 SGHVS, CDR2 FQNEAQ. The CDR3 spells CASSFYELRDIGGYTF. The CDR3 bases are TGTGCCAGCAGCTTTTACGAACTACGGGACATCGGAGGCTACACCTTC.

Concerning this clonotype: A much larger clone is a single base away; this may be a read error. The genes are TRBV20-1 and TRBJ1-1; 7 bases map to TRBD1. CDR1 is DFQATT, CDR2 SNEGSKA, per germline (reference sequence). The CDR3 totals 13 residues. V lost 3 bases and J lost 1; bases outside the gene matches: 2. This chain's CDR3 is CSARGTANTEAFF. CDR3 sequence (DNA): TGCAGTGCTAGGGGGACAGCGAACACTGAAGCTTTCTTT.

This clonotype has only a few counts. The chain carries TRBV19 and TRBJ2-6; 10 nucleotides match TRBD1. V lost 6 bases, J lost 1 base, and 3 bases stayed unmatched. This CDR3 is 16 amino acids long. Germline V gene sequence: CDR1 LNHDA, CDR2 SQIVND (reference sequence). CDR3 residues: CASSWTGGSGANVLTF. CDR3 bases: TGTGCCAGTAGCTGGACAGGGGGTTCTGGGGCCAACGTCCTGACTTTC. Full variable domain (outside the CDR3, taken from reference TRBV19 and TRBJ2-6): DGGITQSPKYLFRKEGQNVTLSCEQNLNHDAMYWYRQDPGQGLRLIYYSQIVNDFQKGDIAEGYSVSREKKESFPLTVTSAQKNPTAFYLCASSWTGGSGANVLTFGAGSRLTVL.

This clonotype was found a few times. This rearrangement joins TRBV5-6 to TRBJ1-2, with TRBD1 matching 9 bases. The CDR3 is made up of 16 amino acids. Germline CDR1 SGHDT, CDR2 YYEEEE. Trimming at V came to 1 base and at J to 5 bases, leaving 9 bases not matched to a gene. The CDR3, as DNA: TGTGCCAGCAGCTTGTTGGGACAGGGTAGGGAGTATGGCTACACCTTC. This gives the protein CASSLLGQGREYGYTF. Looking up the rest from reference TRBV5-6 and TRBJ1-2 gives the full variable domain: DAGVTQSPTHLIKTRGQQVTLRCSPKSGHDTVSWYQQALGQGPQFIFQYYEEEERQRGNFPDRFSGHQFPNYSSELNVNALLLGDSALYLCASSLLGQGREYGYTFGSGTRLTVV.

This clonotype has more than one count but fewer than ten. The chain links TRBV7-2 to TRBJ2-2; D gene uncertain. This CDR3 contains 14 residues. V lost 2 bases, J lost 3 bases, and 7 bases lay in between. CDR1 is SGHTA, CDR2 FQGNSA, per germline. The CDR3 DNA is TGTGCCAGCAGCTTAAGTCTGGACACCGGGGAGCTGTTTTTT. Residues: CASSLSLDTGELFF.

In its sample, this clonotype was seen many times. V is TRBV9 and J is TRBJ1-2; D perhaps matches TRBD1 (5 bases). In germline, CDR1 is SGDLS, CDR2 YYNGEE. There are 20 residues in the CDR3. Between the trimmed V and J ends, which lost 3 bases and 0 bases, there was a span of 27 bases. As DNA, the CDR3 is TGTGCCAGCAGCGGATTGGGTACAGACAGCGATGGAGTAGCTAACTATGGCTACACCTTC. Its translation is CASSGLGTDSDGVANYGYTF. Filled out from reference TRBV9 and TRBJ1-2, the complete variable domain reads DSGVTQTPKHLITATGQRVTLRCSPRSGDLSVYWYQQSLDQGLQFLIQYYNGEERAKGNILERFSAQQFPDLHSELNLSSLELGDSALYFCASSGLGTDSDGVANYGYTFGSGTRLTVV.

This clonotype was counted between two and nine times. The rearrangement joins TRBV11-2 to TRBJ1-2; D is perhaps TRBD1 (6 bases). The V gene's germline CDR1 is SGHAT and CDR2 FQNNGV. The V gene lost 1 base and the J gene lost 5 bases, with 14 bases spanning the gap. The CDR3 has 15 residues. This chain's CDR3 is CASSLGGTLLYGYTF. The CDR3 bases are TGTGCCAGCAGCTTAGGGGGGACACTTCTTTATGGCTACACCTTC.

This clonotype was detected ten times or more. The CDR3 coding sequence is TGTGCCAGCAGTTTAGATACTTTGACAGGGAGGCCCCAGCATTTT. Amino acids: CASSLDTLTGRPQHF. The genes are TRBV12-3 or TRBV12-4 and TRBJ1-5, with 7 nucleotides matching TRBD1. V lost 1 base, J lost 9 bases, and 9 bases stayed unmatched. The CDR3 spans 15 residues.

The chain links TRBV20-1 to TRBJ2-7; 13 bases fit TRBD2. Germline V CDR1 and CDR2: DFQATT, SNEGSKA (reference sequence). There are 15 residues in the CDR3. With V trimmed by 0 bases and J by 7 bases, 6 bases remained unmatched. CDR3 in amino acids: CSARDRTSGGGEQYF. In DNA, the CDR3 is TGCAGTGCTAGAGATCGGACTAGCGGGGGTGGGGAGCAGTACTTC.

Only a few counts were recorded for this clonotype. The CDR3 sequence is CSVEPGLAGFYNEQFF. The CDR3 DNA follows: TGCAGCGTTGAACCGGGACTAGCGGGGTTCTACAATGAGCAGTTCTTC. This rearrangement joins TRBV29-1 to TRBJ2-1, with TRBD2 matching 13 bases. There are 16 residues in the CDR3. Germline assignment: CDR1 SQVTM and CDR2 ANQGSEA. Trimming took 2 bases from V and 3 from J; bases not matched to a gene: 4.

A word on this clonotype: A junction end diverges from the germline sequence, so it may reflect a read error. This chain joins TRBV4-1 and TRBJ2-5; perhaps TRBD1 as D (6 bases). The CDR3 totals 12 residues. Germline V gene data show CDR1 as MGHRA and CDR2 as YSYEKL. CDR3 loop: CASSHPGGGPIF. The CDR3 region has the DNA TGCGCCAGCAGCCACCCCGGTGGGGGCCCCATCTTC.

The chain uses TRBV29-1 and TRBJ1-1; the D is unclear. V gave up 3 bases and J gave up 4 bases, with 3 bases separating them. The V gene's germline CDR1 is SQVTM and CDR2 ANQGSEA. This CDR3 region has 10 residues. In nucleotides, the CDR3 is TGCAGCGTTGACGTCACTGAAGCTTTCTTT. Its translation is CSVDVTEAFF.

This clonotype was recorded a few times. V and J are TRBV7-9 and TRBJ1-6; D might be TRBD1 (6 bases). CDR3 size: 19 residues. Trimming shortened V by 5 bases and J by 5 bases, and 25 bases separated the two germline ends. Germline V lookup: CDR1 SEHNR, CDR2 FQNEAQ (reference sequence). The CDR3 sequence: CASSPTPVQGGGHNSPLHF. The DNA of the CDR3 is TGTGCCAGCAGCCCAACTCCCGTACAGGGAGGAGGCCATAATTCACCCCTCCACTTT.

Remarks on this clonotype: A much larger clone lies one base from this, so it may be a read error. The rearrangement joins TRBV20-1 to TRBJ1-2, with D uncertain. Germline CDR1 DFQATT, CDR2 SNEGSKA (reference sequence). The CDR3 consists of 14 residues. The germline V and J ends were trimmed by 0 bases and 6 bases, with 14 bases remaining between them. The CDR3 protein is CSARDMKVKDGYTF. The CDR3 bases are TGCAGTGCTAGAGATATGAAGGTTAAGGATGGCTACACCTTC.

This clonotype was seen a handful of times. This chain connects TRBV19 to TRBJ2-7; 9 bases agree with TRBD1. In germline, CDR1 is LNHDA, CDR2 SQIVND (reference sequence). The CDR3 loop spans 16 amino acids. With 6 bases clipped from V and 3 bases from J, the junction kept 12 bases outside the gene matches. CDR3: CASRLQTGTGIYEQYF. The CDR3 bases are TGTGCCAGTAGACTTCAGACCGGGACAGGGATCTACGAGCAGTACTTC.

This clonotype has more than one count but fewer than ten. This chain connects TRBV7-8 to TRBJ2-1; D not resolved. CDR3 size: 15 residues. Trimming cost V 1 base and J 4 bases, with 11 bases left between them. Germline CDR1 SGHVS, CDR2 FQNEAQ. The CDR3 reads CASSLEVSEYNEQFF. Written as DNA, the CDR3 is TGTGCCAGCAGCTTAGAAGTGTCAGAGTACAATGAGCAGTTCTTC.

V usage is TRBV2 and J usage is TRBJ2-2; tentative D call: TRBD1 (5 bases). Germline CDR1 is SNHLY and CDR2 is FYNNEI. V shed 4 bases and J shed 2 bases, with 11 bases lying between them. CDR3 size: 15 residues. The CDR3 region is CASSVSQANTGELFF. The CDR3, as DNA: TGTGCCAGCAGTGTATCACAGGCTAACACCGGGGAGCTGTTTTTT.

This clonotype was seen repeatedly, ten times or more. This chain uses TRBV7-9 with TRBJ2-4; D is perhaps TRBD1 (5 bases). Germline CDR1 is SEHNR and CDR2 is FQNEAQ (reference sequence). The V end lost 2 bases, the J end lost 6 bases, and 5 bases lay between the germline ends. This CDR3 is 12 amino acids long. The chain's CDR3 is CASSLRGNIQYF. The CDR3 bases are TGTGCCAGCAGCTTAAGGGGAAACATTCAGTACTTC. Full variable domain (remainder filled in from reference TRBV7-9 and TRBJ2-4): DTGVSQNPRHKITKRGQNVTFRCDPISEHNRLYWYRQTLGQGPEFLTYFQNEAQLEKSRLLSDRFSAERPKGSFSTLEIQRTEQGDSAMYLCASSLRGNIQYFGAGTRLSVL.

This clonotype was counted many times. The chain carries TRBV6-9 and TRBJ1-2; D is unresolved. The V gene lost 3 bases and the J gene lost 6 bases, with 11 bases spanning the gap. This CDR3 has 13 amino acids. Germline V gives CDR1 MNHGY, CDR2 SVAAGI. Here the CDR3 DNA reads TGTGCCAGCAGTTACGGGCCAGCCGATGGCTACACCTTC. It codes for CASSYGPADGYTF.

This clonotype was observed many times. CDR3 sequence (DNA): TGTGCCAGCAGACCTACCTCCTATGGCTACACCTTC. Translation: CASRPTSYGYTF. The gene calls are TRBV6-1 and TRBJ1-2; D not resolved. The germline V gene has CDR1 MNHNS and CDR2 SASEGT. Trimming stripped 6 bases from V and 4 bases from J, with 9 bases between. This CDR3 contains 12 residues.

In DNA form, the CDR3 reads TGTGCCAGCAGCCTCGCGGAGGGCCAGGGGGCGGGTGAGACCCAGTACTTC. This codes for CASSLAEGQGAGETQYF. The V call is TRBV3-1, the J call TRBJ2-5, with TRBD1 matching over 8 bases. The CDR3 length is 17 residues. V lost 4 bases, J lost 5 bases, and 15 bases stayed unmatched. The germline V gene encodes CDR1 LGHDT and CDR2 YNNKEL (reference sequence).

The CDR3 DNA is TGTGCCAGCAGCAATCCGGGACTATTTAATAGTCGTCTGTTCTTC. Translated: CASSNPGLFNSRLFF. The chain couples TRBV28 to TRBJ2-1; 7 nucleotides line up with TRBD2. The J segment lost 15 bases and the V segment lost 6 bases, leaving 20 bases of the junction unmatched. From germline, CDR1 is MDHEN and CDR2 SYDVKM. The CDR3 has 15 amino acids.

This clonotype was counted ten times or more. The CDR3 protein is CAWSPHVRVTEAFF. DNA of the CDR3: TGTGCCTGGAGTCCCCATGTACGCGTTACTGAAGCTTTCTTT. The rearrangement uses TRBV30 and TRBJ1-1; D is uncertain. V lost 2 bases to trimming and J lost 5 bases, with 15 bases between them. The CDR3 loop spans 14 amino acids. Germline loops: CDR1 GTSNPN, CDR2 SVGIG (reference sequence).

In its sample, this clonotype was seen many times. V is TRBV2 and J is TRBJ1-2; 7 positions agree with TRBD1. The germline V gene has CDR1 SNHLY and CDR2 FYNNEI. The CDR3 has 15 amino acids. The ends lost 1 base at V and 4 bases at J; junction bases unmatched: 6. CDR3 residues: CASSEVYRGGYGYTF. Here the CDR3 DNA reads TGTGCCAGCAGTGAAGTATACAGGGGCGGCTATGGCTACACCTTC.

This clonotype has at least ten counts. The CDR3 sequence: CASSSGTSGTYEQYF. As DNA, the CDR3 is TGTGCCAGCAGCTCCGGGACTAGCGGTACCTACGAGCAGTACTTC. This chain links TRBV7-2 with TRBJ2-7, with 11 bases identical to TRBD2. Germline CDR1 is SGHTA and CDR2 is FQGNSA. V lost 4 bases to trimming and J lost 2 bases; unmatched junction nucleotides: 4. This CDR3 is 15 amino acids long.

This clonotype was counted many times. The chain uses TRBV6-1 and TRBJ2-2; TRBD1 is a possible D gene (5 bases). The V gene lost 8 bases and the J gene lost 7 bases, with 17 bases spanning the gap. CDR1 MNHNS and CDR2 SASEGT come from the germline V gene. The CDR3 contains 14 residues. This chain's CDR3 is CASSSRRAGGELFF. CDR3 DNA sequence: TGTGCCAGCTCCAGCCGCAGGGCCGGCGGGGAGCTGTTTTTT.

This clonotype was recorded at least ten times. The V gene is TRBV7-2, the J gene TRBJ1-1; D may be TRBD1 (6 bases). The CDR3 is made up of 13 amino acids. Germline V gene sequence: CDR1 SGHTA, CDR2 FQGNSA. V lost 9 bases to trimming and J lost 1 base, with 12 bases between them. CDR3 sequence reads: CARRRGPNTEAFF. Written as DNA, the CDR3 is TGTGCCAGGAGGCGGGGGCCGAACACTGAAGCTTTCTTT. Filled out from reference TRBV7-2 and TRBJ1-1, the complete variable domain reads GAGVSQSPSNKVTEKGKDVELRCDPISGHTALYWYRQSLGQGLEFLIYFQGNSAPDKSGLPSDRFSAERTGGSVSTLTIQRTQQEDSAVYLCARRRGPNTEAFFGQGTRLTVV.